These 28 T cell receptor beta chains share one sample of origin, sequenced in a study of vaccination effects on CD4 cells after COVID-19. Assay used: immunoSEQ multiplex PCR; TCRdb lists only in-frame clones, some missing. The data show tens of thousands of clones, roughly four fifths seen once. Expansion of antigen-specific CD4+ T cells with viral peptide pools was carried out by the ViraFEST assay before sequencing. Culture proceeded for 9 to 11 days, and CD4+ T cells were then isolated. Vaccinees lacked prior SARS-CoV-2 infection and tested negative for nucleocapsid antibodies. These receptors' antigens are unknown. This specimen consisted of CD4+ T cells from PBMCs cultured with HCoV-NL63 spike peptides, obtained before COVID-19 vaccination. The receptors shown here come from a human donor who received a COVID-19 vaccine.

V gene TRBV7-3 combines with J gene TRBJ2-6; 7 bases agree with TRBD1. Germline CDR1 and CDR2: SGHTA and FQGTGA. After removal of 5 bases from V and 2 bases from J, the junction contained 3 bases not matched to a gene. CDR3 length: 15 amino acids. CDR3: CASSLGQAGANVLTF. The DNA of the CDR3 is TGTGCCAGCAGCCTAGGACAGGCTGGGGCCAACGTCCTGACTTTC.

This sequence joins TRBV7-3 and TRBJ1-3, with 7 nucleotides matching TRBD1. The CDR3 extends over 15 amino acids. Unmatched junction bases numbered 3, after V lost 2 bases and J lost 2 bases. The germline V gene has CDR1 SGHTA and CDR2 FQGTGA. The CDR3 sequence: CASSLQGGTGNTIYF. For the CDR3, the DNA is TGTGCCAGCAGCTTACAGGGGGGGACTGGAAACACCATATATTTT. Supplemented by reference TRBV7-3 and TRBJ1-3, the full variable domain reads GAGVSQTPSNKVTEKGKYVELRCDPISGHTALYWYRQSLGQGPEFLIYFQGTGAADDSGLPNDRFFAVRPEGSVSTLKIQRTERGDSAVYLCASSLQGGTGNTIYFGEGSWLTVV.

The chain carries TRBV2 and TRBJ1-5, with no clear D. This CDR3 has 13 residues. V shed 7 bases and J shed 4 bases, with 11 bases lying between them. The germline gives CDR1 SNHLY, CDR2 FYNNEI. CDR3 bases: TGTGCCAGCACGAAGGACCTAAATCAGCCCCAGCATTTT. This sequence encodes CASTKDLNQPQHF.

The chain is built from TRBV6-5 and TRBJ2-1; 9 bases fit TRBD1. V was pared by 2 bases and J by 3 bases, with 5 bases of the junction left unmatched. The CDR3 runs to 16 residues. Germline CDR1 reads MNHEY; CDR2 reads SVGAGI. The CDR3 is CASSYKGQGIYNEQFF. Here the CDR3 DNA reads TGTGCCAGCAGTTACAAAGGACAGGGGATCTACAATGAGCAGTTCTTC.

CDR3 DNA: TGTGCCAGCAGTGTTGGGCCCGCGGGCACCGGGGAGCTGTTTTTT. Translating it yields CASSVGPAGTGELFF. The chain employs TRBV6-4 and TRBJ2-2; D is possibly TRBD2 (5 bases). Trimming left V 4 bases short and J 4 bases short, with 13 bases between. The V gene's germline CDR1 is MRHNA and CDR2 SNTAGT. The CDR3 is made up of 15 amino acids.

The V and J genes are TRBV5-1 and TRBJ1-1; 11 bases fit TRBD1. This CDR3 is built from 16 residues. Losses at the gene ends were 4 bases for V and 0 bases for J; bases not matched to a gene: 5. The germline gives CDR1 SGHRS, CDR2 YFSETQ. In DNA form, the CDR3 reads TGCGCCAGCAGCGACGGACAGGGGGCCTTGAACACTGAAGCTTTCTTT. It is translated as CASSDGQGALNTEAFF.

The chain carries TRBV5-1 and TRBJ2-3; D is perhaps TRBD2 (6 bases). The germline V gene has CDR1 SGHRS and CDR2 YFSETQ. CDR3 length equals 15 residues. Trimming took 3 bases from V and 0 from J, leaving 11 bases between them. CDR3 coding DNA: TGCGCCAGCAGCTCACTAGCCTTCAGCACAGATACGCAGTATTTT. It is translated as CASSSLAFSTDTQYF.

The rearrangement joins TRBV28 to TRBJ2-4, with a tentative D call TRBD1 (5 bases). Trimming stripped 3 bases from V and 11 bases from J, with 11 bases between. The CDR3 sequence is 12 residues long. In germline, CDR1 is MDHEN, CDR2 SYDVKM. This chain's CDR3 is CASSLTPRVQYF. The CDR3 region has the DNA TGTGCCAGCAGTTTGACACCCAGGGTTCAGTACTTC.

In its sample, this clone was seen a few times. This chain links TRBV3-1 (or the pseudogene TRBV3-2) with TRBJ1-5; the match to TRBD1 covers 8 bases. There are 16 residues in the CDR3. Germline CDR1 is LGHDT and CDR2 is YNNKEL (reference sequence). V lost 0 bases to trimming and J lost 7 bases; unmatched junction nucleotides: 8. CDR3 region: CASSQDPQGARQPQHF. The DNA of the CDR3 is TGTGCCAGCAGCCAAGATCCGCAGGGGGCGAGGCAGCCCCAGCATTTT.

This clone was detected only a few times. CDR3 sequence reads: CASSLGSGNTIYF. CDR3 nucleotides: TGTGCCAGCAGCTTAGGATCAGGAAACACCATATATTTT. V and J are TRBV7-9 and TRBJ1-3, with D unresolved. The CDR3 is 13 amino acids. V lost 1 base and J lost 4, with 5 bases in between. Germline-derived CDR1 and CDR2 are SEHNR and FQNEAQ (reference sequence).

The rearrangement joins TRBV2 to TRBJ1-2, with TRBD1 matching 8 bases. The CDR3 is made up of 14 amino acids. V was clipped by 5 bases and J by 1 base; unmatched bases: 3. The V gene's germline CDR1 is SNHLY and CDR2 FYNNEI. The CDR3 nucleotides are TGTGCCAGCAGTCCGGGACAGGTTAACTATGGCTACACCTTC. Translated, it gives CASSPGQVNYGYTF.

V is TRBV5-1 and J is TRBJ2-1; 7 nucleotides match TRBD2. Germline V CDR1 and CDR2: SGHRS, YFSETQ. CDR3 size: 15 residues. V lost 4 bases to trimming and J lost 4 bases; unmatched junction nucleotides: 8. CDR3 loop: CASSLGRGVYNEQFF. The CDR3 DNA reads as TGCGCCAGCAGCCTTGGGAGGGGTGTATACAATGAGCAGTTCTTC.

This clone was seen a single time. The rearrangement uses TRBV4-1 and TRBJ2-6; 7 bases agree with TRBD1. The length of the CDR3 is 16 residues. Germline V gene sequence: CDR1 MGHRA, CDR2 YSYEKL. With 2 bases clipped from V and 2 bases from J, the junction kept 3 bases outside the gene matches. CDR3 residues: CASSQNDRAGANVLTF. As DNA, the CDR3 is TGCGCCAGCAGCCAAAATGACAGGGCTGGGGCCAACGTCCTGACTTTC.

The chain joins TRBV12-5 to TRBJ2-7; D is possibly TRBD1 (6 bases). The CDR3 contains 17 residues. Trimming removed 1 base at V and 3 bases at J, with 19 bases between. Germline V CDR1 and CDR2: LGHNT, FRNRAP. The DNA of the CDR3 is TGTGCTAGTGGTTTGGCAAACCTCAATTTGACAGGCTACGAGCAGTACGTC. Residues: CASGLANLNLTGYEQYV.

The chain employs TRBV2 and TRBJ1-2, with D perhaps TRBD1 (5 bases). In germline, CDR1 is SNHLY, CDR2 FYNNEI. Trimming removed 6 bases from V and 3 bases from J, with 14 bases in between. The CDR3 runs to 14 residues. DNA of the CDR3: TGTGCCAGCAGCCGGGACGGAGCCTACTATGGCTACACCTTC. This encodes CASSRDGAYYGYTF.

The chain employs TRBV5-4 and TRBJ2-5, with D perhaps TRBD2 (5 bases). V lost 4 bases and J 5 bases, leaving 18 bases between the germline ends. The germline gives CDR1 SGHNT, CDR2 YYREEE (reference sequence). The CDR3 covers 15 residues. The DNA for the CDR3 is TGTGCCAGCAGCCAAGAAACCGGGGTGGTGGAGACCCAGTACTTC. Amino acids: CASSQETGVVETQYF.

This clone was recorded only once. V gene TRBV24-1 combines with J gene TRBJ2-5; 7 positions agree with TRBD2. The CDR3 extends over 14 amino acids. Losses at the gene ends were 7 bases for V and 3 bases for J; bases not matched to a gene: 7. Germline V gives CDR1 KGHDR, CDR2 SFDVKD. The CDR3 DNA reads TGTGCCACCAGCGCCGGGACTACCAAAGAGACCCAGTACTTC. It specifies CATSAGTTKETQYF.

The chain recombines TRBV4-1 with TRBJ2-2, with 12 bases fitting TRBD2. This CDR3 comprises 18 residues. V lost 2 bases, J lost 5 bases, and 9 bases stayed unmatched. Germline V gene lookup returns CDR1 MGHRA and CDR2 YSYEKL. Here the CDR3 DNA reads TGCGCCAGCAGCCAAAGGGTCGCTAGCGGGGGGGCAACCGGGGAGCTGTTTTTT. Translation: CASSQRVASGGATGELFF.

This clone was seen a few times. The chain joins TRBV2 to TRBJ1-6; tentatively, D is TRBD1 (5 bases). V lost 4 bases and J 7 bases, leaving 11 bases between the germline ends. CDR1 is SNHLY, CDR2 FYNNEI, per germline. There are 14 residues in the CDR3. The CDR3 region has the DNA TGTGCCAGCAGTGCACAGGCCTCAAATTCACCCCTCCACTTT. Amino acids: CASSAQASNSPLHF.

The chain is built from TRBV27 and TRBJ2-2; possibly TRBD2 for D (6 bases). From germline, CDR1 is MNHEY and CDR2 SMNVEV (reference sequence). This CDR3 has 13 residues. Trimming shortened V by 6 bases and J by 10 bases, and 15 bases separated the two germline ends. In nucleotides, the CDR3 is TGTGCCAGCAGCCAGCCGGGGGTTGCGGAGCTGTTTTTT. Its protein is CASSQPGVAELFF.

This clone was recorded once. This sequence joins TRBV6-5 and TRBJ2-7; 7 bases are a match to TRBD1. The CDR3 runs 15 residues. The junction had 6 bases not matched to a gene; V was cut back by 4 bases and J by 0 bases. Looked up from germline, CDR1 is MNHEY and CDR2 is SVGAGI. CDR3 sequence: CASSSAGQVSYEQYV. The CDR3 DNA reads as TGTGCCAGCAGTTCCGCCGGACAGGTCTCCTACGAGCAGTACGTC.

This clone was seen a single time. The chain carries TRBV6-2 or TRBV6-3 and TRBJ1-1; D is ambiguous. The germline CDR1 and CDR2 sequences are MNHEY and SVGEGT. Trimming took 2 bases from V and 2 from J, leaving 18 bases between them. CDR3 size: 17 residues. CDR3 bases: TGTGCCAGCAGTTACCCCCTAGAGGGAACCTTTAACACTGAAGCTTTCTTT. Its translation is CASSYPLEGTFNTEAFF.

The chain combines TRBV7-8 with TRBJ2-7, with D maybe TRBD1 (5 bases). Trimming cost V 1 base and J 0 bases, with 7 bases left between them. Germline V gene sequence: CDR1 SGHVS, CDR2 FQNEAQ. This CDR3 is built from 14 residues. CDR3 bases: TGTGCCAGCAGCTTAGGACAGCACTCCTACGAGCAGTACGTC. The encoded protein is CASSLGQHSYEQYV.

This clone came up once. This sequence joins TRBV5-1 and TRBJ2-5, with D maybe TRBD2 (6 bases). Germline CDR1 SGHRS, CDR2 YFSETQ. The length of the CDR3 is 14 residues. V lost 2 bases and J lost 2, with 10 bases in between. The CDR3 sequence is CASSFSTSQETQYF. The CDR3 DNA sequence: TGCGCCAGCAGCTTCTCGACTAGTCAAGAGACCCAGTACTTC.

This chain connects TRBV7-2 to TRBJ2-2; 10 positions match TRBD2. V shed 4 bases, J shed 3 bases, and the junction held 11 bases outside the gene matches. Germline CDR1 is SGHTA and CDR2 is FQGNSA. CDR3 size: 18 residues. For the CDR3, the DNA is TGTGCCAGCAGCTGGCCCAACACTAGCGGGGCTTACACCGGGGAGCTGTTTTTT. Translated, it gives CASSWPNTSGAYTGELFF.

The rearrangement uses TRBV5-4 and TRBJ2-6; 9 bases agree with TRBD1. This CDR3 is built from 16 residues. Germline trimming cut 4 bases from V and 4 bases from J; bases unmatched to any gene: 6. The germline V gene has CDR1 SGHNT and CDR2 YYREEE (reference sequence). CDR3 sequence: CASSPDRGIGANVLTF. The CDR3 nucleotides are TGTGCCAGCAGCCCAGACAGGGGGATCGGGGCCAACGTCCTGACTTTC.

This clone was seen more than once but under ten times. CDR3 coding DNA: TGTGCCAGCAGCTCCGGGGGAACTTACTATGGCTACACCTTC. Its protein is CASSSGGTYYGYTF. This chain connects TRBV6-5 to TRBJ1-2; D is possibly TRBD1 (5 bases). CDR1 is MNHEY and CDR2 is SVGAGI in the germline V gene. CDR3 length: 14 amino acids. Trimming took 6 bases from V and 3 from J, leaving 14 bases between them.

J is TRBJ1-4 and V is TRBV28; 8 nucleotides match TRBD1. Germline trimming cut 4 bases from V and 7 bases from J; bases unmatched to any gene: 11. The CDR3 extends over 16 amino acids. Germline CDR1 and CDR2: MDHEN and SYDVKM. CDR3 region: CASSSRTGSVSEKLFF. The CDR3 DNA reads TGTGCCAGCAGTTCCCGGACAGGGTCCGTCTCTGAAAAACTGTTTTTT.